This T cell receptor (beta chain) comes out of a study of beta chain features in type 1 diabetes. Study-level findings and limits: It was not settled here whether HLA type affects TCRB rearrangement. Insertions were fewer and deletions more numerous at VDJ junctions in type 1 diabetes patients.

Expressed TCRB transcripts were sequenced because the entire RNA isolate underwent reverse transcription. Here immunoSEQ multiplex PCR was the method, and the copy in TCRdb shows in-frame clones only, minus some. The top ten hold roughly 0.017% of the sample, which has about 400,000 clones, about 12% seen once. The germline V gene has CDR1 SGHRS and CDR2 YFSETQ. V lost 6 bases, J lost 2 bases, and 18 bases lay in between. The CDR3 loop spans 15 amino acids. Turning to this clone: Its specificity is unknown.

Sorting with CD45RO/CCR7/CD25/CD127/CD95/CD27 yielded naive, central memory, regulatory and stem-like memory CD4+ cells. The genes are TRBV5-1 and TRBJ2-7, with D possibly being TRBD1 (6 bases). The TCR comes from a man between 18 and 29 years old in good health. The source material was naive CD4+ T cells from blood. CDR3 nucleotides: TGCGCCAGCACGGAGTCCCCGGGACAAGCCTACGAGCAGTACTTC. Translated: CASTESPGQAYEQYF.